A selection of T cell receptor beta chains follows, all from one sample in a study of blood T cell repertoires in COVID-19. Assay: immunoSEQ multiplex PCR; the TCRdb copy retains only in-frame clones and omits some. In the table there are 270,000 or so clones, roughly 88% of which are singletons. The sample comprised peripheral blood. Receptor source: a woman in her twenties or thirties with active or convalescent COVID-19. Each CDR3 is given with its conserved first and last residue. Each record gives: V gene, clone size, J gene, D gene, CDR3 protein, CDR3 DNA. D genes are given only for firm matches. Where a row states a size, it is once, few, many or the class of an expanded clone; other rows omit it.

>TRBV4-1|.|TRBJ1-3|.
CASSQNTGLASGNTIYF
TGCGCCAGCAGCCAAAACACAGGGCTCGCCTCTGGAAACACCATATATTTT
>TRBV24-1|.|TRBJ2-3|.
CATSDPGRAGGADTQYF
TGTGCCACCAGTGACCCCGGACGGGCCGGCGGGGCTGATACGCAGTATTTT
>TRBV28|.|TRBJ1-5|TRBD1
CASKTGTGGLQPQHF
TGTGCCAGCAAAACCGGGACAGGGGGCCTTCAGCCCCAGCATTTT
>TRBV4-1|.|TRBJ1-4|.
CASSQDGTRGEKLFF
TGCGCCAGCAGCCAAGATGGCACTAGAGGCGAAAAACTGTTTTTT
>TRBV7-6|once|TRBJ2-3|.
CASSLAAAGGTDTQYF
TGTGCCAGCAGCTTAGCGGCGGCAGGGGGCACAGATACGCAGTATTTT
>TRBV27|.|TRBJ2-1|TRBD2
CASTLIGTSFDEQFF
TGTGCCAGCACCCTTATCGGGACTAGCTTCGATGAGCAGTTCTTC
>TRBV7-9|.|TRBJ1-2|.
CASSFPDDWGRGYTF
TGTGCCAGCAGCTTCCCCGATGACTGGGGCAGGGGCTACACCTTC
>TRBV7-2|.|TRBJ2-7|.
CASSLGQGLYEQYF
TGTGCCAGCAGCTTAGGTCAGGGGTTGTACGAGCAGTACTTC
>TRBV19|.|TRBJ2-7|TRBD1
CASSIDKDRGNDEQYF
TGTGCCAGTAGTATAGACAAGGACAGGGGGAACGACGAGCAGTACTTC
>TRBV18|.|TRBJ1-1|TRBD1
CASSPGTGFEAFF
TGTGCCAGCTCACCCGGGACAGGGTTTGAAGCTTTCTTT
>TRBV6-5|.|TRBJ1-5|.
CASSYRGGRSNQPQHF
TGTGCCAGCAGTTACAGGGGGGGGAGAAGCAATCAGCCCCAGCATTTT
>TRBV5-8|.|TRBJ2-1|.
CASSPSSVQFF
TGTGCCAGCAGCCCCTCTTCGGTGCAGTTCTTC
>TRBV6-2/TRBV6-3|.|TRBJ1-1|.
CASSRGFVGTEAFF
TGTGCCAGCAGTCGAGGCTTCGTAGGTACTGAAGCTTTCTTT
>TRBV4-2|.|TRBJ1-4|.
CASSQDPLSKREKLFF
TGTGCCAGCAGCCAAGATCCCCTTAGTAAGAGGGAAAAACTGTTTTTT
>TRBV19|.|TRBJ1-1|.
CASRPTGETEAFF
TGTGCCAGTAGACCCACTGGGGAGACTGAAGCTTTCTTT
>TRBV7-9|once|TRBJ2-3|TRBD2
CASSQEGLRGGRTDTQYF
TGTGCCAGCAGCCAAGAGGGGCTACGGGGGGGTAGAACAGATACGCAGTATTTT
>TRBV27|.|TRBJ1-2|.
CASSYSPGVSYGYTF
TGTGCCAGCAGTTATTCTCCAGGGGTCAGCTATGGCTACACCTTC
>TRBV4-1|few|TRBJ1-3|.
CASSQDITGGNTIYF
TGCGCCAGCAGCCAAGATATTACTGGTGGAAACACCATATATTTT
>TRBV5-4|.|TRBJ2-5|TRBD1
CASSWTGGRETQYF
TGTGCCAGCAGCTGGACAGGGGGGCGAGAGACCCAGTACTTC
>TRBV18|.|TRBJ2-5|.
CASSRDGTQGTQYF
TGTGCCAGCTCACGGGACGGCACACAGGGGACCCAGTACTTC
>TRBV11-2|few|TRBJ1-6|TRBD1
CASSSGTASYNSPLHF
TGTGCCAGCAGCTCCGGGACAGCTTCTTATAATTCACCCCTCCACTTT
>TRBV12-3/TRBV12-4|.|TRBJ2-5|.
CASSLLEETQYF
TGTGCCAGCAGTTTGTTAGAAGAGACCCAGTACTTC
>TRBV14|once|TRBJ2-3|TRBD2
CASTVPGLAGGGVTDTQYF
TGTGCCAGCACCGTCCCCGGACTAGCGGGGGGAGGGGTGACAGATACGCAGTATTTT
>TRBV4-1|.|TRBJ2-3|.
CASSHLSAAQNTQYF
TGCGCCAGCAGCCACCTTAGCGCCGCCCAAAATACGCAGTATTTT
>TRBV4-2|.|TRBJ1-3|.
CASSQETEYGNTIYF
TGTGCCAGCAGCCAAGAAACAGAATATGGAAACACCATATATTTT
>TRBV11-2|.|TRBJ2-5|TRBD1
CASSPYRQGLQETQYF
TGTGCCAGCAGCCCATATCGACAGGGCCTACAAGAGACCCAGTACTTC
>TRBV28|.|TRBJ2-1|.
CASSSAPGYNEQFF
TGTGCCAGCAGTTCCGCCCCGGGATACAATGAGCAGTTCTTC
>TRBV19|.|TRBJ2-7|.
CASSIRGFASEQYF
TGTGCCAGTAGTATAAGAGGGTTTGCGTCCGAGCAGTACTTC
>TRBV2|.|TRBJ1-1|TRBD1
CASSSDRDTEAFF
TGTGCCAGCAGCTCGGACAGGGACACTGAAGCTTTCTTT
>TRBV19|.|TRBJ2-4|TRBD1
CASSLSTRGPAKNIQYF
TGTGCCAGTAGTCTAAGTACCAGGGGGCCTGCCAAAAACATTCAGTACTTC
>TRBV28|.|TRBJ1-2|.
CASSLGGVYGYTF
TGTGCCAGCAGTTTAGGGGGGGTCTATGGCTACACCTTC